This T cell receptor beta chain is from a study of blood T cells in healthy people across ages. This clonotype appeared a few times. The target antigen is unknown. The study, taken as a whole, reports: Per million T cells, TCR beta diversity dropped about linearly as age rose.

The CDR3 sequence is 12 residues long. V lost 6 bases and J 8 bases, leaving 11 bases between the germline ends. CDR1 and CDR2 from the germline V gene are MGHRA and YSYEKL. A second PCR of about 7 to 12 cycles used a sample-barcoded 5' primer and a J-beta primer mix. TCRdb reprocessed the 5' RACE reads via MiXCR and lists one record per CDR3 protein. The sample holds 700,000 to 900,000 distinct CDR3 sequences, around 25% seen once. The same data also went into a second study, on T cells of mothers and their children.

The sequenced sample was blood. The chain is built from TRBV4-1 and TRBJ2-1; D might be TRBD1 (5 bases). This clonotype was obtained from a boy between 10 and 17 years old in good health. CDR3 loop: CASRAWGYEQFF. The CDR3 DNA reads as TGCGCCAGCAGAGCATGGGGCTATGAGCAGTTCTTC.